This T cell receptor beta chain was identified during a study of CXCR3-negative and CXCR3-positive naive CD8 T cells. Overall study results and limits: Naive subsets displayed similar surface CD5, and TCR strength was inferred from TRB CDR3 properties. In CXCR3-positive naive cells, the TRB CDR3s were more hydrophobic than in CXCR3-negative naive cells. Researchers reported similar TRBV-TRBJ usage in naive CXCR3-negative and CXCR3-positive cells, though memory differed.

In regard to this clonotype: As yet, its antigen is unknown.

CDR1 and CDR2 (germline): SGHTA, FQGNSA. This CDR3 contains 17 residues. All TRB cDNA libraries came from 5' RACE performed with UMI labels. Reprocessing the 5' RACE reads, TCRdb reports a single entry for every CDR3 protein and omits DNA. This sample's clone table lists tens of thousands of distinct CDR3 sequences. The sample was naive CXCR3- CD8+ T cells from blood. Noted subset: CD45RO-CCR7+CD27+CD95- naive CD8+ T cells lacking CXCR3 (TNR3-). The origin of this receptor is a human donor in good health. Some clones in this sample may be carry-over from other donors' samples. The J gene is TRBJ2-7, the V gene TRBV7-2; with no DNA, the TCRdb D assignment of TRBD1 cannot be verified. The CDR3 region is CASSSFPGQGIIYEQYF.